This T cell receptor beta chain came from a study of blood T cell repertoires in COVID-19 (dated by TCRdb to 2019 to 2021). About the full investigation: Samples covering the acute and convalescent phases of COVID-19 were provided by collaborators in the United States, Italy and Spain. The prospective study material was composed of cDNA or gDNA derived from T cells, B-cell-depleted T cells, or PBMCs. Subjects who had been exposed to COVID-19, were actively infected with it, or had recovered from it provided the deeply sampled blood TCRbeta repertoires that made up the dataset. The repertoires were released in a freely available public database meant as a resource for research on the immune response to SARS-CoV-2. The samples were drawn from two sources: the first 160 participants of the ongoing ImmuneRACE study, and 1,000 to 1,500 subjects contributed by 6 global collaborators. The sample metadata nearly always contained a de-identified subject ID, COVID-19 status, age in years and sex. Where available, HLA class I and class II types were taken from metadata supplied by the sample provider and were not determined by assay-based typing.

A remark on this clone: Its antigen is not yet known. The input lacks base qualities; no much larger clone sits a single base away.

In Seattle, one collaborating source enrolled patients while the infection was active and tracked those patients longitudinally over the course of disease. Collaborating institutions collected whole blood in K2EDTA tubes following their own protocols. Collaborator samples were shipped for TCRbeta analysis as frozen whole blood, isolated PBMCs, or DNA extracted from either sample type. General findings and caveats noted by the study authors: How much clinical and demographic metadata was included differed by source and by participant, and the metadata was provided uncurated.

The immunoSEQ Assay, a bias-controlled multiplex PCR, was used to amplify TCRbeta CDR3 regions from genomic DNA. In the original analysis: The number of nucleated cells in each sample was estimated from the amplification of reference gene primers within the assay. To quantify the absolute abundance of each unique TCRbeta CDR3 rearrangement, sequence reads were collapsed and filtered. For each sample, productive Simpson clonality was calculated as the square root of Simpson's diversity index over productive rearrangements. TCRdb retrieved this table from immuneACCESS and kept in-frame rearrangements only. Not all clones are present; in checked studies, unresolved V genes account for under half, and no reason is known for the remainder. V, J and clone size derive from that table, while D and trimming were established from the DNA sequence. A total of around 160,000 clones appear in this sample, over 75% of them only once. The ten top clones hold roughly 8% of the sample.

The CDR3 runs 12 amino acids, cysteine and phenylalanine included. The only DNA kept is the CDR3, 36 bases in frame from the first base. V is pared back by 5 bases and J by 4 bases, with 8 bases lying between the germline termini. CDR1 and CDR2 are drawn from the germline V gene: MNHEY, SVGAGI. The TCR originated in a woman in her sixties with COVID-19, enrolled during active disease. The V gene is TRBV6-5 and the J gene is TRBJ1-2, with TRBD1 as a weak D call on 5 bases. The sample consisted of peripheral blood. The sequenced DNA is TGTGCCAGCAGTCTTCAGGGCTATGGCTACACCTTC. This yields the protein CASSLQGYGYTF.